Listed below are T cell receptor beta chains from one sample, sequenced in a study of T cells in Graves' hyperthyroidism and ophthalmopathy. TCRdb recomputed calls from the multiplex PCR reads with MiXCR, one row per CDR3 protein. The sample consists of under 650,000 distinct CDR3 sequences, about a sixth of them appearing once. Source material: blood. Receptors were obtained from a woman aged 25 to 39 with Graves' hyperthyroidism. The CDR3 runs from the conserved cysteine through the conserved F or W. Size tells how often a clone was seen (once, few, many) or the class of an expanded clone, and some rows leave it out.

J gene,V gene,clone size,CDR3 protein
TRBJ1-5,TRBV19,-,CASSTPRDYQPQHF
TRBJ2-1,TRBV28,many,CASSFPGGKWAEFF
TRBJ2-1,TRBV18,few,CASSPPGTRDNEQFF
TRBJ2-5,TRBV11-2,many,CASSLGAGTKRREYF
TRBJ2-1,TRBV7-9,-,CASSHRLGNEQFF
TRBJ2-1,TRBV12-5,many,CASGLNTYEQFF
TRBJ1-1,TRBV10-1,-,CASSAGTNTEALF
TRBJ2-7,TRBV7-2,many,CASSRREKLGEQYF
TRBJ2-2,TRBV5-4,few,CASSQANRGRDTGELFF
TRBJ2-7,TRBV24-1,-,CATSAGQGAASHEQYF
TRBJ2-1,TRBV5-5,many,CASSFSAGAGPPPEQFF
TRBJ1-1,TRBV12-3/TRBV12-4,many,CASSSDRSYTEAFF
TRBJ2-3,TRBV2,many,CASSDSLGGTDTQYF
TRBJ2-6,TRBV11-3,few,CASSLGQPGANVLTF
TRBJ2-3,TRBV15,-,CATSREDRGTDTQYF
TRBJ2-5,TRBV20-1,many,CSARDQGGGKTQYF
TRBJ2-5,TRBV3-1,many,CASSPTRAGGKETQYF
TRBJ1-4,TRBV14,-,CASSQGGQGISEKLFF
TRBJ1-3,TRBV4-3,few,CASSQGVSGNTIYF
TRBJ1-5,TRBV20-1,-,CSADMTGAQPQHF
TRBJ1-2,TRBV7-2,many,CASTPSGTGAHGYTF
TRBJ1-5,TRBV7-8,many,CASSLGRGGGYGNQPQHF
TRBJ2-2,TRBV27,many,CASSSPSGGGELFF
TRBJ2-5,TRBV5-6,many,CASSAATGGGTQYF
TRBJ1-3,TRBV13,-,CASSLRQFSGNTIYF
TRBJ2-3,TRBV30,-,CAWSATSGMADTQYF
TRBJ2-7,TRBV7-9,-,CASSRGTSVISGEQYF
TRBJ2-2,TRBV20-1,-,CSARQGGGTGELFF
TRBJ2-1,TRBV6-1,many,CASSSTSGPYNEQFF
TRBJ2-7,TRBV6-2/TRBV6-3,-,CASSYSKDRGYEQYF
TRBJ2-7,TRBV6-5,-,CASSYLYTGGEQYF
TRBJ2-1,TRBV9,few,CASSVEGSESRSYNEQFF
TRBJ1-5,TRBV6-5,many,CASSYSDRDNQPQHF
TRBJ1-5,TRBV15,few,CATSTYPGGAGNQPQHF
TRBJ2-7,TRBV11-2,-,CTSSLGVDYEQYF
TRBJ1-3,TRBV29-1,few,CSVEVGQTIRASSGNTIYF
TRBJ2-5,TRBV7-2,many,CASSLGLAAGGPVETQYF
TRBJ2-1,TRBV7-2,many,CASSFTYRGSYNEQFF
TRBJ2-5,TRBV12-3/TRBV12-4,many,CASSPTSGSQETQYF
TRBJ1-2,TRBV12-3/TRBV12-4,many,CASSPGDRVGGYTF
TRBJ2-5,TRBV28,-,CASSPHLMGETQYF
TRBJ2-2,TRBV20-1,-,CSARARGTGELFF
TRBJ1-2,TRBV20-1,-,CSARVFNYGYTF
TRBJ2-3,TRBV5-1,many,CASSGFSGTDTQYF
TRBJ2-7,TRBV4-1,-,CASSQGGLDNYEQYF
TRBJ2-5,TRBV11-2,many,CASSLDDEAGAQETQYF
TRBJ2-1,TRBV10-3,few,CAISESDRAGRNEQFF
TRBJ2-7,TRBV2,many,CASSSDRVTASYEQYF
TRBJ1-4,TRBV9,-,CASSPSFTGTVNEKLFF
TRBJ2-1,TRBV7-8,many,CASSLVVAYYNEQFF
TRBJ2-1,TRBV28,few,CASSRGGSIRNEQFF
TRBJ2-5,TRBV3-1,many,CASSIRTGAVQETQYF
TRBJ2-2,TRBV20-1,few,CSARDLARSLTGELFF